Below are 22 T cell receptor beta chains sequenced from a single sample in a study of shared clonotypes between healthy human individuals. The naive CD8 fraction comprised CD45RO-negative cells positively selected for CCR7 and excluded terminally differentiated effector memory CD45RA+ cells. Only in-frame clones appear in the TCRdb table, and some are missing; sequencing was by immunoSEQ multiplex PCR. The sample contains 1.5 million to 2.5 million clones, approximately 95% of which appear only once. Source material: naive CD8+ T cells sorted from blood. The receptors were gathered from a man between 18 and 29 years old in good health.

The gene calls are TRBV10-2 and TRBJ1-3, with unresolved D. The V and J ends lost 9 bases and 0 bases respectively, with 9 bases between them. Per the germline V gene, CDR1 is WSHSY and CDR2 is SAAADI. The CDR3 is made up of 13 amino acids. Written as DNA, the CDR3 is TGCGCCAGTGAAGCTCTCTCTGGAAACACCATATATTTT. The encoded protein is CASEALSGNTIYF.

The CDR3 nucleotides read TGTGCCAGCAGTGGGGGCCACTCCTACGAGCAGTACTTC. As protein: CASSGGHSYEQYF. This chain connects TRBV27 to TRBJ2-7, with D maybe TRBD1 (6 bases). The CDR3 extends over 13 amino acids. Trimming stripped 5 bases from V and 0 bases from J, with 8 bases between. CDR1 and CDR2 from the germline V gene are MNHEY and SMNVEV (reference sequence).

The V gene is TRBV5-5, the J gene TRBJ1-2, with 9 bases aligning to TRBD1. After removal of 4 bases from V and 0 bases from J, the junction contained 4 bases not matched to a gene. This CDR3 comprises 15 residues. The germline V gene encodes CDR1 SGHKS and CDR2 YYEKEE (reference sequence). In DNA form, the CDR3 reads TGTGCCAGCAGCCCCTGGGACAGGGCTAACTATGGCTACACCTTC. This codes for CASSPWDRANYGYTF. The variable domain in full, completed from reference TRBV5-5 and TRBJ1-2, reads DAGVTQSPTHLIKTRGQQVTLRCSPISGHKSVSWYQQVLGQGPQFIFQYYEKEERGRGNFPDRFSARQFPNYSSELNVNALLLGDSALYLCASSPWDRANYGYTFGSGTRLTVV.

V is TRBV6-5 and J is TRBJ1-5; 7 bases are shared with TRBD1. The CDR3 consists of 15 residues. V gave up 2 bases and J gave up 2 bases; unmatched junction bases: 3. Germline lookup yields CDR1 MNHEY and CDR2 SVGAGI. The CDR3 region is CASSYDREGNQPQHF. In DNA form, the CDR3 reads TGTGCCAGCAGTTACGACAGGGAGGGCAATCAGCCCCAGCATTTT.

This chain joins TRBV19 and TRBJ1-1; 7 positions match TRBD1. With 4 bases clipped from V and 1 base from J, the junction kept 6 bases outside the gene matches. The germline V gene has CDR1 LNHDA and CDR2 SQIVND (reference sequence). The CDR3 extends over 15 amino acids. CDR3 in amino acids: CASSTWTGENTEAFF. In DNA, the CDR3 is TGTGCCAGTAGTACCTGGACAGGAGAGAACACTGAAGCTTTCTTT.

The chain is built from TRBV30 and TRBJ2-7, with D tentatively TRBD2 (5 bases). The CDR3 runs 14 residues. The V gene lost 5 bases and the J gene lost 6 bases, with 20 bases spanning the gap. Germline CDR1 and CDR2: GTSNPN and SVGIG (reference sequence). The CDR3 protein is CAWGDDRGNIEQYF. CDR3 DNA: TGTGCCTGGGGAGATGACCGGGGTAATATCGAGCAGTACTTC.

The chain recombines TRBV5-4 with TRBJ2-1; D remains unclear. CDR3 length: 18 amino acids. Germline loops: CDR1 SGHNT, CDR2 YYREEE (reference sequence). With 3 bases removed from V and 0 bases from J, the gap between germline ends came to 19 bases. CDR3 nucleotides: TGTGCCAGCAGCTCTCGTTATGGGGTGCTGAGCTCCTACAATGAGCAGTTCTTC. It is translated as CASSSRYGVLSSYNEQFF.

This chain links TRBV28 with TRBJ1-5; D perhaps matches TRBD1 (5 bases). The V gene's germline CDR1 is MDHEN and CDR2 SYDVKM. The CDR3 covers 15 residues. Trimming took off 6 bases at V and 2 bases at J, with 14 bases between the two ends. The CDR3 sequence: CASRFGGYGNQPQHF. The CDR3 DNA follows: TGTGCCAGCAGATTTGGGGGGTACGGCAATCAGCCCCAGCATTTT.

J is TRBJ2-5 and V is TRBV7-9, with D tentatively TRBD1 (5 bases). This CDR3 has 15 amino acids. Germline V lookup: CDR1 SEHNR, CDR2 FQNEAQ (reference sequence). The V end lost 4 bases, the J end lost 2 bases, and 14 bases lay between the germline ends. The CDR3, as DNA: TGTGCCAGCAGCTCCCTTGGGGCAGGGCAAGAGACCCAGTACTTC. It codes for CASSSLGAGQETQYF.

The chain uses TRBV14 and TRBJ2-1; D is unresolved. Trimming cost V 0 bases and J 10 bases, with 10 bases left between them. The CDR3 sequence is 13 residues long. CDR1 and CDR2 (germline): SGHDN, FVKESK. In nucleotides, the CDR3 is TGTGCCAGCAGCCAAGATGGAACTTTAGAGCAGTTCTTC. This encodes CASSQDGTLEQFF.

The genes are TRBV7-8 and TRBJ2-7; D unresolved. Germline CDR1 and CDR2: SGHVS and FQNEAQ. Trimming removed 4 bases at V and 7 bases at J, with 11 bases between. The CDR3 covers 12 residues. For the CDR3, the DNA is TGTGCCAGCAGCTACCCCTTAGGGGAGCAGTACTTC. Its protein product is CASSYPLGEQYF. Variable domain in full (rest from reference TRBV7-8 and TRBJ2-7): GAGVSQSPRYKVAKRGQDVALRCDPISGHVSLFWYQQALGQGPEFLTYFQNEAQLDKSGLPSDRFFAERPEGSVSTLKIQRTQQEDSAVYLCASSYPLGEQYFGPGTRLTVT.

CDR3: CASSSDVYTIYF. In DNA, the CDR3 is TGTGCCAGCAGCTCGGACGTCTACACCATATATTTT. The J gene is TRBJ1-3, the V gene TRBV7-9; D remains unclear. V was cut by 4 bases and J by 8 bases, with 9 bases left in between. Per germline, CDR1 SEHNR and CDR2 FQNEAQ (reference sequence). CDR3 size: 12 residues.

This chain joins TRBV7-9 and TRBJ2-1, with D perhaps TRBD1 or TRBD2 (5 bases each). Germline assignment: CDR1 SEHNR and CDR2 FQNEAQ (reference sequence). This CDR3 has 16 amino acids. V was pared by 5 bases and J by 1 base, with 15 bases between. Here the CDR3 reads CASSPGTGGSYNEQFF. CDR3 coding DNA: TGTGCCAGCAGCCCAGGGACGGGCGGTTCCTACAATGAGCAGTTCTTC.

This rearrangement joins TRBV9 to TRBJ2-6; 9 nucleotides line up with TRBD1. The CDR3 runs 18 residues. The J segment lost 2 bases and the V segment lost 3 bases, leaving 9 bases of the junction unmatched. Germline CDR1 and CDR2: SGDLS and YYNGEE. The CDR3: CASSAGTGLGTGANVLTF. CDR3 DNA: TGTGCCAGCAGCGCCGGGACAGGGTTAGGGACTGGGGCCAACGTCCTGACTTTC. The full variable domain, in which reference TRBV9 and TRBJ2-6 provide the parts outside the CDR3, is DSGVTQTPKHLITATGQRVTLRCSPRSGDLSVYWYQQSLDQGLQFLIQYYNGEERAKGNILERFSAQQFPDLHSELNLSSLELGDSALYFCASSAGTGLGTGANVLTFGAGSRLTVL.

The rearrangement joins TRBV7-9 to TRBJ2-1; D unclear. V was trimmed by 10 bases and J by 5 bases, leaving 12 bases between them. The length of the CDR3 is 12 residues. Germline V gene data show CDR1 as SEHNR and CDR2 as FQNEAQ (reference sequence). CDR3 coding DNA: TGTGCCACCCGCGACTCACACAATGAGCAGTTCTTC. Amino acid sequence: CATRDSHNEQFF.

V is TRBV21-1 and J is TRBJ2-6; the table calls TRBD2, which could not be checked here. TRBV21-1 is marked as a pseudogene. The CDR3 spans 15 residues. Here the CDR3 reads CASSSRPSGANVLTF. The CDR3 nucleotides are TGTGCCAGCAGCTCGCGGCCCTCTGGGGCCAACGTCCTGACTTTC.

CDR3 region: CASRPGTGQTQYF. The CDR3 DNA is TGCGCCAGCAGACCCGGGACAGGGCAGACCCAGTACTTC. The chain joins TRBV10-2 to TRBJ2-5; 9 nucleotides agree with TRBD1. This CDR3 is 13 amino acids long. V gave up 6 bases and J gave up 6 bases; unmatched junction bases: 5. Germline CDR1 WSHSY, CDR2 SAAADI.

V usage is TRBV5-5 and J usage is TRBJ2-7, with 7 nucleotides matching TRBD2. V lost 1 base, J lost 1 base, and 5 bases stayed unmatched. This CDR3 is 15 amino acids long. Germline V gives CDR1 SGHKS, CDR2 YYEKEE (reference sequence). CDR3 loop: CASSLRPSGSYEQYF. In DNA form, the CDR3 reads TGTGCCAGCAGCTTGAGGCCTAGCGGTTCCTACGAGCAGTACTTC.

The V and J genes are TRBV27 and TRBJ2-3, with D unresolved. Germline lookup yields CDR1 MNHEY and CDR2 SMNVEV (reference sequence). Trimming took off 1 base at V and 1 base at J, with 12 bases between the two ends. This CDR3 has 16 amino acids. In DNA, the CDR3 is TGTGCCAGCAGTTTATTGACCGCCAAGGGCACAGATACGCAGTATTTT. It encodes CASSLLTAKGTDTQYF.

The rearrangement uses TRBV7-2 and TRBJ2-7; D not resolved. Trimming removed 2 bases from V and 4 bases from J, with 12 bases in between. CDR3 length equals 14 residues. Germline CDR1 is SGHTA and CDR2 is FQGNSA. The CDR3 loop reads CASSLTPRAYEQYF. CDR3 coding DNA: TGTGCCAGCAGCTTAACCCCAAGGGCGTACGAGCAGTACTTC. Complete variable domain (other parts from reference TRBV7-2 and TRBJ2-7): GAGVSQSPSNKVTEKGKDVELRCDPISGHTALYWYRQSLGQGLEFLIYFQGNSAPDKSGLPSDRFSAERTGGSVSTLTIQRTQQEDSAVYLCASSLTPRAYEQYFGPGTRLTVT.

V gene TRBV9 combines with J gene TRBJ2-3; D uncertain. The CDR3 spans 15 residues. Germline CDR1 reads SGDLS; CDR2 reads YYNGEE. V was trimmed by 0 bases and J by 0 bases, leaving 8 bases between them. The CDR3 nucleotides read TGTGCCAGCAGCGTAGAAACGGAGAGCACAGATACGCAGTATTTT. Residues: CASSVETESTDTQYF.

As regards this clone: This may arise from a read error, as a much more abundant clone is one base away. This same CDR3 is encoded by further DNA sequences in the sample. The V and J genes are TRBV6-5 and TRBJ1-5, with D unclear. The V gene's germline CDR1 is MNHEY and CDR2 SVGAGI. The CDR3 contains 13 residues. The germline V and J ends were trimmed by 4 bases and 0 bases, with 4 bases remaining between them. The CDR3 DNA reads TGTGCCAGCAGTTTCGGTAGCAATCAGCCCCAGCATTTT. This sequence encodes CASSFGSNQPQHF.